The rows below give T cell receptor beta chains drawn from one sample of a study of early T cells in non-severe SARS-CoV-2 infection. TCRdb processed the 5' RACE reads anew with MiXCR; each CDR3 protein has one entry. This sample has more than 90,000 distinct CDR3 sequences; roughly 9.6% occur once, and the top ten carry approximately 5%. The sample taken for sequencing was whole blood. The receptors stem from an adult who was a healthcare worker with PCR-confirmed SARS-CoV-2 infection or an uninfected control (not recorded which). CDR3s include the opening cysteine and the closing phenylalanine or tryptophan. The order of the fields is D gene, clone size, J gene, V gene, CDR3 length, CDR3 protein, CDR3 DNA. D genes are given only for firm matches. Clone sizes are given selectively: once, few, many, or a class where the clone is expanded.

TRBD2 few TRBJ2-1 TRBV12-3/TRBV12-4 14 CASRGLAGGNEQFF TGTGCCAGCAGGGGACTAGCGGGAGGCAATGAGCAGTTCTTC
- many TRBJ2-5 TRBV24-1 13 CATSSGDQETQYF TGTGCCACCAGTTCCGGCGACCAAGAGACCCAGTACTTC
- many TRBJ2-2 TRBV5-1 17 CASSLQGRFDGLGELFF TGCGCCAGCAGCTTGCAGGGACGGTTCGACGGTCTAGGGGAGCTGTTTTTT
TRBD1 many TRBJ1-1 TRBV11-3 12 CASSTAGGEAFF TGTGCCAGCAGCACAGCAGGGGGTGAAGCTTTCTTT
- few TRBJ1-1 TRBV7-9 14 CASSLADRNTEAFF TGTGCCAGCAGCCTAGCGGACAGGAACACTGAAGCTTTCTTT
TRBD1 - TRBJ1-4 TRBV30 15 CASDRGKGTNEKLFF TGTGCCTCGGACAGGGGGAAGGGAACTAATGAAAAACTGTTTTTT
- few TRBJ2-1 TRBV20-1 15 CSARLRGNSYNEQFF TGCAGTGCCCGCTTACGGGGGAACTCCTACAATGAGCAGTTCTTC
- many TRBJ1-1 TRBV7-8 14 CASSLAGAGTEAFF TGTGCCAGCAGCTTAGCCGGGGCGGGTACTGAAGCTTTCTTT
TRBD2 - TRBJ2-5 TRBV6-5 15 CASSHTTSGKETQYF TGTGCCAGCAGTCACACGACTAGCGGGAAGGAGACCCAGTACTTC
- - TRBJ2-6 TRBV28 13 CASRPVGANVLTF TGTGCCAGCAGACCGGTAGGGGCCAACGTCCTGACTTTC
TRBD1 many TRBJ2-3 TRBV7-8 16 CASSLGYRGSTDTQYF TGTGCCAGCAGCTTAGGTTACAGGGGGTCCACAGATACGCAGTATTTT
- - TRBJ2-7 TRBV29-1 13 CSARLMSSYEQYF TGCAGCGCCAGACTGATGAGCTCCTACGAGCAGTACTTC
TRBD1 many TRBJ2-2 TRBV7-3 14 CASRLTGDTGELFF TGTGCCAGCAGGTTGACAGGGGACACCGGGGAGCTGTTTTTT
- many TRBJ2-7 TRBV15 14 CATSRGTSPLEQYF TGTGCCACCAGCAGAGGAACTTCCCCACTCGAGCAGTACTTC
TRBD1 once TRBJ1-1 TRBV29-1 13 CSAPDRDAFGAFF TGCAGCGCCCCGGACAGGGACGCGTTTGGAGCTTTCTTT
- - TRBJ2-6 TRBV19 14 CASRIRSGANVLTF TGTGCCAGTAGAATTAGGTCTGGGGCCAACGTCCTGACTTTC
- - TRBJ1-1 TRBV10-3 15 CAISDSSSGDTEAFF TGTGCCATCAGTGACTCTAGCTCTGGAGACACTGAAGCTTTCTTT
TRBD2 few TRBJ2-2 TRBV11-2 15 CASSLRPGGTGELFF TGTGCCAGCAGCTTAAGGCCGGGAGGCACCGGGGAGCTGTTTTTT
- many TRBJ2-3 TRBV20-1 16 CSASTTARGPTDTQYF TGCAGTGCTTCCACAACGGCTAGGGGTCCCACAGATACGCAGTATTTT
TRBD2 - TRBJ2-7 TRBV4-1 15 CASSQEGLYSYEQYF TGCGCCAGCAGCCAAGAGGGACTATACTCCTACGAGCAGTACTTC
- - TRBJ1-1 TRBV15 15 CATSRDRQGNTEAFF TGTGCCACCAGCAGAGATCGCCAGGGAAACACTGAAGCTTTCTTT
- many TRBJ2-7 TRBV12-3/TRBV12-4 12 CASSLMVHEQYF TGTGCCAGCAGTTTGATGGTCCACGAGCAGTACTTC
- - TRBJ1-1 TRBV7-7 14 CATPPRGTNTEAFF TGTGCCACGCCCCCACGGGGGACGAACACTGAAGCTTTCTTT
- many TRBJ2-5 TRBV29-1 12 CSVGGRQETQYF TGCAGCGTTGGAGGCAGACAAGAGACCCAGTACTTC
- few TRBJ2-2 TRBV7-6 16 CASSLRIGRVTGELFF TGTGCCAGCAGCTTAAGGATAGGACGGGTCACCGGGGAGCTGTTTTTT
- many TRBJ1-2 TRBV3-1 16 CASSQAARTDNYGYTF TGTGCCAGCAGCCAAGCAGCAAGGACAGATAACTATGGCTACACCTTC
- few TRBJ1-6 TRBV12-3/TRBV12-4 15 CASSPGDSPNSPLHF TGTGCCAGCAGTCCTGGAGACAGCCCCAATTCACCCCTCCACTTT
TRBD2 many TRBJ2-1 TRBV29-1 14 CSVGLAGAYNEQFF TGCAGCGTTGGGCTAGCGGGAGCCTACAATGAGCAGTTCTTC
TRBD1 many TRBJ1-1 TRBV6-2/TRBV6-3 13 CASSYQGTVEAFF TGTGCCAGCAGTTACCAGGGGACAGTAGAAGCTTTCTTT
TRBD1 - TRBJ2-7 TRBV5-1 16 CASSLTPSGGVYEQYF TGCGCCAGCAGCTTGACCCCTTCAGGGGGAGTCTACGAGCAGTACTTC
- many TRBJ1-3 TRBV27 14 CASRRGLSGNTIYF TGTGCCAGCAGGAGGGGCCTCTCTGGAAACACCATATATTTT
TRBD1 many TRBJ1-1 TRBV2 14 CASSDKGAVLRAFF TGTGCCAGCAGTGATAAGGGGGCAGTACTGCGAGCTTTCTTT
- many TRBJ2-3 TRBV9 15 CASSFNGLSTDTQYF TGTGCCAGCAGCTTCAACGGTCTATCCACAGATACGCAGTATTTT
TRBD1 few TRBJ1-1 TRBV24-1 15 CATRGTGGLHTEAFF TGTGCCACCAGAGGGACAGGGGGGCTCCACACTGAAGCTTTCTTT
TRBD2 many TRBJ2-3 TRBV4-2 15 CASSQERSGEDTQYF TGTGCCAGCAGCCAAGAGAGGAGCGGGGAAGATACGCAGTATTTT
TRBD2 many TRBJ2-7 TRBV6-5 15 CASSYSGGGTYEQYF TGTGCCAGCAGTTACTCGGGCGGGGGGACCTACGAGCAGTACTTC
- many TRBJ2-1 TRBV7-2 13 CASSSQPYNEQFF TGTGCCAGCAGCTCACAACCTTACAATGAGCAGTTCTTC
- many TRBJ2-7 TRBV4-2 13 CASSETGAYEQYF TGTGCCAGCAGCGAAACCGGGGCCTACGAGCAGTACTTC
- few TRBJ1-1 TRBV6-6 12 CASSPGRTEAFF TGTGCCAGCAGTCCAGGACGGACTGAAGCTTTCTTT
TRBD1 few TRBJ2-2 TRBV7-2 14 CASRDRVTAGELFF TGTGCCAGCAGGGACAGGGTAACTGCCGGGGAGCTGTTTTTT